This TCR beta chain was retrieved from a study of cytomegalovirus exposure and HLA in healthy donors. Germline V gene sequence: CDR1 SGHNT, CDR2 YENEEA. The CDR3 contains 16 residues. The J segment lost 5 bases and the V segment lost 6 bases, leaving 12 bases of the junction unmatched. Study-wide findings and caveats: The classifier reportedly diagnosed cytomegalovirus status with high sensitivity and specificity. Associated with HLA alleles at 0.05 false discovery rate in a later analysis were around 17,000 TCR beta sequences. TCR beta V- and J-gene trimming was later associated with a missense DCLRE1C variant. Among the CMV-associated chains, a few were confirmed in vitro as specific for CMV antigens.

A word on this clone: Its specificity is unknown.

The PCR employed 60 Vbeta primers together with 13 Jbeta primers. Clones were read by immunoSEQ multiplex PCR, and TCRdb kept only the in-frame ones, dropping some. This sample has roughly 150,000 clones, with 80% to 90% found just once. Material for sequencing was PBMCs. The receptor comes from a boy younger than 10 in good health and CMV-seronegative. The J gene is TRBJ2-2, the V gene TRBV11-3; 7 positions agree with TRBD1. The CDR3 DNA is TGTGCCAGCAGGCGACAGGGTGGATTTGGGACCGGGGAGCTGTTTTTT. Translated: CASRRQGGFGTGELFF.